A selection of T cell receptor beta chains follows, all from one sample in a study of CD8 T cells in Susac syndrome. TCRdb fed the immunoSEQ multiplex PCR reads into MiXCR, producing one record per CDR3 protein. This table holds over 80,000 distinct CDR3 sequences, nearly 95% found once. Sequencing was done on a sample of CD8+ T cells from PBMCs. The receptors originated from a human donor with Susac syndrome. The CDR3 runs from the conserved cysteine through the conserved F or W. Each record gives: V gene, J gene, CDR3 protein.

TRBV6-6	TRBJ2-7	CASSGWREAYEQYF
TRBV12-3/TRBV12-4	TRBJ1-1	CASGDRENTEAFF
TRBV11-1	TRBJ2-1	CASRSPVEGAGLNEQFF
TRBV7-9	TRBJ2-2	CASSVLRNTGELFF
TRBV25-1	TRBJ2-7	CASRTGAEYEQYF
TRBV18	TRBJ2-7	CASSADSYEQYF
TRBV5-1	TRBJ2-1	CASSLANGGSYNEQFF
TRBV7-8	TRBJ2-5	CASSSGLAVQETQYF
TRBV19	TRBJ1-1	CASSADLNTEAFF
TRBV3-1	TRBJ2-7	CASSQVRGRAHEQYF
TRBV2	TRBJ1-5	CASSDGVASNQPQHF
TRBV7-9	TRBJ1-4	CASTDRSNEKLFF
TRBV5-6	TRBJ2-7	CASSLIGTPNEQYF
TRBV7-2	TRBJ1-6	CASSPGPYNSPLHF
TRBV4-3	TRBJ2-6	CASSQHGLGGANVLTF
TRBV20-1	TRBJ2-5	CSAGSKETQYF
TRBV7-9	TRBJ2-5	CASSPRDRTQETQYF
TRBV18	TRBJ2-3	CASSPPVSDTQYF
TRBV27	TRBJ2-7	CASSFSGEDYEQYF
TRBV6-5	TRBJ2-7	CASSYGQGSSYEQYF
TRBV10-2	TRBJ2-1	CASSWTSGSDEQFF
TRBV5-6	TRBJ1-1	CASSFRPTGGTEAFF
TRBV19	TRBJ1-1	CASSIGHPNTEAFF
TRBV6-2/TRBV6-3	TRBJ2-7	CASSSWTGNYEQYF
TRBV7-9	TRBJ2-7	CASSLGTGEQYF
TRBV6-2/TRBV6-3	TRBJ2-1	CASSYPLADNSYNEQFF